One and the same sample provided the 3 T cell receptor beta chains below, sequenced in a study of T cells in Graves' hyperthyroidism and ophthalmopathy. The CDR3 regions of TCR beta were amplified from RNA transcripts. The TCR CDR3 first-round RT-PCR relied on the HTBI primer set. MiXCR was run by TCRdb on the multiplex PCR reads, yielding one entry per CDR3 protein. The data contain about 560,000 distinct CDR3 sequences, roughly 17% of them seen just once; the ten biggest clones take up roughly 18%. Sequenced: blood. The receptors were gathered from a woman aged 18 to 35 with Graves' hyperthyroidism.

This clonotype was detected ten times or more. The chain joins TRBV30 to TRBJ1-5; D uncertain. The length of the CDR3 is 13 residues. The V and J ends lost 3 bases and 7 bases respectively, with 13 bases between them. CDR1 GTSNPN and CDR2 SVGIG come from the germline V gene (reference sequence). The CDR3 loop reads CAWSGNLGQPQHF. CDR3 DNA: TGTGCCTGGAGCGGGAACTTAGGCCAGCCCCAGCATTTT.

This clonotype showed up many times. This rearrangement joins TRBV7-2 to TRBJ2-7; TRBD2 matches 7 bases. The ends lost 1 base at V and 4 bases at J; junction bases unmatched: 4. Germline V gene lookup returns CDR1 SGHTA and CDR2 FQGNSA. The CDR3 spans 14 residues. The CDR3 coding sequence is TGTGCCAGCAGCTTAGTCTCTAGCGGATACGAGCAGTACTTC. Translating it yields CASSLVSSGYEQYF.

This clonotype was seen many times. The gene calls are TRBV12-3 or TRBV12-4 and TRBJ1-1; perhaps TRBD1 as D (6 bases). V lost 3 bases and J 4 bases, leaving 12 bases between the germline ends. The CDR3 spans 14 residues. The CDR3 reads CASSFPQGLTEAFF. The CDR3 DNA is TGTGCCAGCAGTTTCCCCCAGGGGCTCACTGAAGCTTTCTTT.